The present T cell receptor (beta chain) was sequenced within a study of blood T cell repertoires in COVID-19. Turning to the study itself: Some COVID-19 samples were acute and others convalescent; all came from the United States, Italy and Spain. Nucleic acid was either cDNA or gDNA, and it came from T cells, B-cell-depleted T cells, or PBMCs.

Original analysis: Reference gene primer amplification in the assay estimated nucleated cell counts. Profiling relied on immunoSEQ multiplex PCR, and the TCRdb table lists in-frame clones only, not all of them. The DNA gave D and trimming, while V, J and clone size come from that table. This table has roughly 87,000 clones, roughly four fifths appearing once. The receptor comes from a woman in her 70s with acute or convalescent COVID-19. The sequenced sample was peripheral blood.

DNA of the CDR3: TGCGCCAGCAGCCGACCCGGGACAGGGGCTTCCCAGTATTTT. Protein product: CASSRPGTGASQYF. The J gene is TRBJ2-3, the V gene TRBV5-1, with TRBD1 matching 10 bases. This CDR3 comprises 14 residues. Germline assignment: CDR1 SGHRS and CDR2 YFSETQ. V gave up 4 bases and J gave up 12 bases; unmatched junction bases: 11.